These 13 T cell receptor beta chains came from one sample sequenced in a study of breast tumors, draining lymph nodes, adjacent tissues. TCRdb passed the multiplex PCR reads through MiXCR, listing each CDR3 protein once. The sample has around 300,000 distinct CDR3 sequences; 30% are singletons. The lymph nodes were axillary draining lymph nodes from breast cancer patients. Material for sequencing was axillary lymph node tissue. The origin of the receptors is a female donor with breast cancer. Some clones in this sample may be carry-over from other donors' samples.

As concerns this clonotype: No DNA is shown, since the ends of the CDR3 on it are uncertain; the CDR3 is the one TCRdb lists. V is TRBV5-6 and J is TRBJ1-5. CDR1 and CDR2 from the germline V gene are SGHDT and YYEEEE. With termini counted, the CDR3 has 18 amino acids. This CDR3 is CASSFYICSASRNQPQHF.

At least ten counts were recorded for this clonotype. V gene TRBV30 combines with J gene TRBJ1-5, with D perhaps TRBD1 (6 bases). The CDR3 has 13 residues. CDR1 GTSNPN and CDR2 SVGIG come from the germline V gene (reference sequence). V lost 3 bases and J 7 bases, leaving 13 bases between the germline ends. CDR3 amino acids: CAWRSGGTQPQHF. The CDR3 DNA follows: TGTGCCTGGAGATCGGGGGGCACACAGCCCCAGCATTTT.

On this clonotype itself: One end of the junction does not line up with germline, which may come from a read error. This rearrangement joins TRBV7-3 to TRBJ1-5, with D possibly TRBD1 on 6 matching bases. The V gene's germline CDR1 is SGHTA and CDR2 FQGTGA. This CDR3 comprises 14 residues. CDR3: CASSNGGGNEPQHF. As DNA, the CDR3 is TGTGCCAGCAGCAATGGGGGCGGCAATGAGCCCCAGCATTTT. Full variable domain (rest looked up from reference TRBV7-3 and TRBJ1-5): GAGVSQTPSNKVTEKGKYVELRCDPISGHTALYWYRQSLGQGPEFLIYFQGTGAADDSGLPNDRFFAVRPEGSVSTLKIQRTERGDSAVYLCASSNGGGNEPQHFGDGTRLSIL.

The chain combines TRBV15 with TRBJ2-1; TRBD1 aligns across 7 bases. J was trimmed by 8 bases and V by 0 bases; bases with no gene match: 10. Germline CDR1 LNHNV, CDR2 YYDKDF (reference sequence). The CDR3 sequence is 16 residues long. CDR3 sequence: CATSRDAGGPFHEQFF. The CDR3 DNA is TGTGCCACCAGCAGAGATGCAGGGGGTCCATTCCATGAGCAGTTCTTC.

This clonotype was seen many times. The CDR3 DNA is TGCGCCAGCAGCCAAGGAGGCGGGGGTTCCTACGAGCAGTACTTC. It specifies CASSQGGGGSYEQYF. This chain connects TRBV4-1 to TRBJ2-7; 7 bases are shared with TRBD2. CDR1 is MGHRA, CDR2 YSYEKL, per germline. With 1 base clipped from V and 1 base from J, the junction kept 4 bases outside the gene matches. The length of the CDR3 is 15 residues.

In regard to this clonotype: A read error is likely, as this CDR3 ends without the conserved phenylalanine or tryptophan. This chain connects TRBV5-1 to TRBJ1-5; TRBD1 might be the D (6 bases). The CDR3 is 15 residues long. Germline loops: CDR1 SGHRS, CDR2 YFSETQ. V dropped 4 bases and J dropped 7 bases, with 18 bases sitting between them. The CDR3 here is CASSPDSLGGQPQHS. The CDR3 nucleotides are TGCGCCAGCAGCCCGGACAGTTTAGGAGGCCAGCCCCAGCATTCT.

The rearrangement links TRBV6-1 to TRBJ2-2, with 7 bases aligning to TRBD2. CDR3 length: 17 residues. Germline V lookup: CDR1 MNHNS, CDR2 SASEGT. V lost 1 base, J lost 5 bases, and 10 bases stayed unmatched. Written as DNA, the CDR3 is TGTGCCAGCAGTGAAGGTGGCGGGAGAAGGTGGACCGGGGAGCTGTTTTTT. Translating gives CASSEGGGRRWTGELFF.

In its sample, this clonotype was seen many times. The gene calls are TRBV19 and TRBJ2-3; D not resolved. Per the germline V gene, CDR1 is LNHDA and CDR2 is SQIVND (reference sequence). V was clipped by 10 bases and J by 1 base, with 15 bases between them. The CDR3 covers 14 residues. CDR3: CATKLSRGTDTQYF. CDR3 nucleotide sequence: TGTGCCACCAAACTCAGCCGGGGCACAGATACGCAGTATTTT.

The V and J genes are TRBV11-2 and TRBJ2-4, with a possible D match to TRBD2 (6 bases). CDR1 is SGHAT and CDR2 is FQNNGV in the germline V gene. CDR3 size: 14 residues. Trimming cost V 4 bases and J 0 bases, with 7 bases left between them. The CDR3 sequence is CASSSGLAKNIQYF. CDR3 DNA sequence: TGTGCCAGCAGCTCGGGACTAGCCAAAAACATTCAGTACTTC. Combining the CDR3 with reference TRBV11-2 and TRBJ2-4 gives the whole variable domain EAGVAQSPRYKIIEKRQSVAFWCNPISGHATLYWYQQILGQGPKLLIQFQNNGVVDDSQLPKDRFSAERLKGVDSTLKIQPAKLEDSAVYLCASSSGLAKNIQYFGAGTRLSVL.

This clonotype was detected ten times or more. The chain joins TRBV20-1 to TRBJ2-7; 11 nucleotides line up with TRBD2. This CDR3 has 14 residues. Trimming at V came to 3 bases and at J to 6 bases, leaving 7 bases not matched to a gene. Germline V gene data show CDR1 as DFQATT and CDR2 as SNEGSKA (reference sequence). CDR3: CSASLLAGGLEQYF. DNA of the CDR3: TGCAGTGCTAGTCTGCTAGCGGGAGGTCTCGAGCAGTACTTC.

This clonotype was picked up many times. V gene TRBV20-1 combines with J gene TRBJ2-7; 10 bases match TRBD2. Germline CDR1 and CDR2: DFQATT and SNEGSKA (reference sequence). With 1 base clipped from V and 5 bases from J, the junction kept 2 bases outside the gene matches. The CDR3 runs to 13 residues. The CDR3 region is CSARGLAGDEQYF. CDR3 in DNA: TGCAGTGCTAGAGGTCTAGCGGGAGACGAGCAGTACTTC.

As concerns this clonotype: At one of its ends the junction is not consistent with the germline gene, which may arise from a read error. This chain connects TRBV6-1 to TRBJ2-3; 9 positions agree with TRBD2. The CDR3 is 18 amino acids. Germline loops: CDR1 MNHNS, CDR2 SASEGT. DNA for the CDR3: TGCGCCAGCAACAAGTTGGCGGGAGGGCCAGGTAGCGCAGATACGCAGTATTTT. Translation gives CASNKLAGGPGSADTQYF.

Ten or more counts support this clonotype. The chain employs TRBV19 and TRBJ1-2; the D gene is possibly TRBD1 (5 bases). CDR1 LNHDA and CDR2 SQIVND come from the germline V gene (reference sequence). Trimming shortened V by 5 bases and J by 0 bases, and 13 bases separated the two germline ends. This CDR3 region has 15 residues. CDR3 in amino acids: CASSFFQGANYGYTF. Written as DNA, the CDR3 is TGTGCCAGTAGTTTTTTTCAGGGCGCTAACTATGGCTACACCTTC. The whole variable domain, filled in from reference TRBV19 and TRBJ1-2, reads DGGITQSPKYLFRKEGQNVTLSCEQNLNHDAMYWYRQDPGQGLRLIYYSQIVNDFQKGDIAEGYSVSREKKESFPLTVTSAQKNPTAFYLCASSFFQGANYGYTFGSGTRLTVV.